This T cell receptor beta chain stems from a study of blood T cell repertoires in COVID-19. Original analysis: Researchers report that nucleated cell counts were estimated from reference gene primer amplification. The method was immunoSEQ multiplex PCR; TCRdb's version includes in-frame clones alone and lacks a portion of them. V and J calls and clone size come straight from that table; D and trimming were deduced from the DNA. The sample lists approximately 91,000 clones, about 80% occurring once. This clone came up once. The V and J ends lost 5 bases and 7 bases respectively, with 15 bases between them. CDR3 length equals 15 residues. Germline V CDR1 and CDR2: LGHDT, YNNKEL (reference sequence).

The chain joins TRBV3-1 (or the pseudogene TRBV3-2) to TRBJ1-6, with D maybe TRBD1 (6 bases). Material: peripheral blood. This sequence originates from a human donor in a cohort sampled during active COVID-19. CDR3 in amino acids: CASSNYGQNNSPLHF. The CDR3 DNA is TGTGCCAGCAGCAATTACGGACAGAACAATTCACCCCTCCACTTT.